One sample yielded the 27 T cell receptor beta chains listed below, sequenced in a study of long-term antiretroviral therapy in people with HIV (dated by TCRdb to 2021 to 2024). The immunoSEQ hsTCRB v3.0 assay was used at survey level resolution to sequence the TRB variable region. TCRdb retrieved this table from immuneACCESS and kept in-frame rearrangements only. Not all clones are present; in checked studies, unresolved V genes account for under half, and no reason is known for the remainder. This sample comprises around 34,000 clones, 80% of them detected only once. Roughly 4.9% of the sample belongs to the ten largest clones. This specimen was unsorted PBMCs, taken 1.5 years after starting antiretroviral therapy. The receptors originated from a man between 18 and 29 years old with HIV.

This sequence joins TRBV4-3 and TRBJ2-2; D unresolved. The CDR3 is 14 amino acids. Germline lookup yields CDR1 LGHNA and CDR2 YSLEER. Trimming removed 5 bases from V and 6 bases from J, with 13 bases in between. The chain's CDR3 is CASSRAVEPGELFF. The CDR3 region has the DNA TGCGCCAGCAGCAGGGCCGTGGAACCCGGGGAGCTGTTTTTT.

CDR3 in amino acids: CASSADRVVTEAFF. CDR3 DNA sequence: TGCGCCAGCAGCGCGGACAGGGTAGTAACTGAAGCTTTCTTT. The chain carries TRBV4-3 and TRBJ1-1, with 8 bases that match TRBD1. Trimming at V came to 5 bases and at J to 5 bases, leaving 7 bases not matched to a gene. This CDR3 has 14 residues. Germline values: CDR1 LGHNA, CDR2 YSLEER.

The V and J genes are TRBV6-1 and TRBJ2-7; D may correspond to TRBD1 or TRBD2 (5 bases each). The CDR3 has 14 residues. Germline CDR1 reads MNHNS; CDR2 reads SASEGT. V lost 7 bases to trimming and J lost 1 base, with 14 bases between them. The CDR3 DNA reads TGTGCCAGCATTTGGCGCAGGGAGTCCTACGAGCAGTACTTC. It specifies CASIWRRESYEQYF.

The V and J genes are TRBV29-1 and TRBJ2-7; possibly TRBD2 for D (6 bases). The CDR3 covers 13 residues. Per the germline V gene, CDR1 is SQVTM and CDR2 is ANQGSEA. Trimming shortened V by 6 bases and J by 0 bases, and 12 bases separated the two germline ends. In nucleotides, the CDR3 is TGCAGCGTGCGGGACGGGGGCTCCTACGAGCAGTACTTC. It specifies CSVRDGGSYEQYF.

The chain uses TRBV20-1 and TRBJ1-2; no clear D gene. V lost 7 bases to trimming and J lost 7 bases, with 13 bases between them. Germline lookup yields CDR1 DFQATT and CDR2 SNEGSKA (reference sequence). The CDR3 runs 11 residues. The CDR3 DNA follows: TGCAGTGTCGCCTCAGGTGCTGGCTACACCTTC. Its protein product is CSVASGAGYTF.

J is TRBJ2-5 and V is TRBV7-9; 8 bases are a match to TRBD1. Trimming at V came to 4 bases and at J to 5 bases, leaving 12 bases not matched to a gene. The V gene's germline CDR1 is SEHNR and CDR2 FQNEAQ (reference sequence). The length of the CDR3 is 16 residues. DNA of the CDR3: TGTGCCAGCAGCTCGGACAGGGTCTTAGTTTTGGAGACCCAGTACTTC. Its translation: CASSSDRVLVLETQYF. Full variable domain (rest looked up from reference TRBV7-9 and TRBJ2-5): DTGVSQNPRHKITKRGQNVTFRCDPISEHNRLYWYRQTLGQGPEFLTYFQNEAQLEKSRLLSDRFSAERPKGSFSTLEIQRTEQGDSAMYLCASSSDRVLVLETQYFGPGTRLLVL.

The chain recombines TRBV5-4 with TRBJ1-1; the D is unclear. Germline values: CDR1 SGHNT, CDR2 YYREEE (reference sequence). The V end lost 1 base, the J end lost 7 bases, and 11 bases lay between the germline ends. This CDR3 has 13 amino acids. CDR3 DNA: TGTGCCAGCAGCTTGTACGGGAGAGATGAAGCTTTCTTT. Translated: CASSLYGRDEAFF.

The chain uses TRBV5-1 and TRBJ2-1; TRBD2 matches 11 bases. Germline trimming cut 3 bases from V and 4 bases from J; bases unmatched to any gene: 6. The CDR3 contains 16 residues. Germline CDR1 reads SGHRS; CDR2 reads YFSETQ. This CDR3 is CASSSGGLADYNEQFF. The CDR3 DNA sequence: TGCGCCAGCAGCTCGGGGGGACTAGCGGATTACAATGAGCAGTTCTTC.

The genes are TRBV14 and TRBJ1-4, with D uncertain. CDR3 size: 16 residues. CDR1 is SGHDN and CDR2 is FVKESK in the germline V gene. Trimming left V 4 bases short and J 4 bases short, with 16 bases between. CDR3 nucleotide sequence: TGTGCCAGCAGCCGAAACCACAAGGGCAATAATGAAAAACTGTTTTTT. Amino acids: CASSRNHKGNNEKLFF.

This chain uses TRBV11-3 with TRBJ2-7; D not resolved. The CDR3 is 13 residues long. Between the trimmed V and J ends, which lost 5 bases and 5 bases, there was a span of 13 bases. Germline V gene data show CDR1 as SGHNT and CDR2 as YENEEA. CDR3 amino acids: CASSASVFNEQYF. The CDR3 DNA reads TGTGCCAGCAGCGCCAGTGTTTTCAACGAGCAGTACTTC.

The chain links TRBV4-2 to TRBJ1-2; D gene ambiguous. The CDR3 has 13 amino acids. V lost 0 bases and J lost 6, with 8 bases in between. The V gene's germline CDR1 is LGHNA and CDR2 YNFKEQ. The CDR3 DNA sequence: TGTGCCAGCAGCCAAGAGGCAGGTAATGGCTACACCTTC. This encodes CASSQEAGNGYTF.

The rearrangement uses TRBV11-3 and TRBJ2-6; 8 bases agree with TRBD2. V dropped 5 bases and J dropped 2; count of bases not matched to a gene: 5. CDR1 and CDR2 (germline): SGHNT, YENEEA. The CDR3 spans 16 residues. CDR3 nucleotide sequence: TGTGCCAGCAGCGACCGGGGGGGCGCTGGGGCCAACGTCCTGACTTTC. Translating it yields CASSDRGGAGANVLTF.

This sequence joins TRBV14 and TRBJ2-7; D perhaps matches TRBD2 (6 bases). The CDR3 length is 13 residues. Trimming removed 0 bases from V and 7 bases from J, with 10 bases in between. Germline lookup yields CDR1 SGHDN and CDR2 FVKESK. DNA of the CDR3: TGTGCCAGCAGCCAAGATGCGGGGTTTGAGCAGTACTTC. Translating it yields CASSQDAGFEQYF.

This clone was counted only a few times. In DNA form, the CDR3 reads TGTGCCAGTAGTATAGGGACAGGGGCCGGGGAGCTGTTTTTT. This gives the protein CASSIGTGAGELFF. This sequence joins TRBV19 and TRBJ2-2; TRBD1 matches at 9 bases. V lost 1 base to trimming and J lost 6 bases; unmatched junction nucleotides: 0. CDR3 size: 14 residues. The germline gives CDR1 LNHDA, CDR2 SQIVND (reference sequence).

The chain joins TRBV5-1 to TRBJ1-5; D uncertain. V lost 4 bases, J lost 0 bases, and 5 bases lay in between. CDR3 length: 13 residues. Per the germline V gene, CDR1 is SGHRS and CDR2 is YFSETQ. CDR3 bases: TGCGCCAGCAGCAAGGATAGCAATCAGCCCCAGCATTTT. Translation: CASSKDSNQPQHF. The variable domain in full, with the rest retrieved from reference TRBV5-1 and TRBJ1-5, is KAGVTQTPRYLIKTRGQQVTLSCSPISGHRSVSWYQQTPGQGLQFLFEYFSETQRNKGNFPGRFSGRQFSNSRSEMNVSTLELGDSALYLCASSKDSNQPQHFGDGTRLSIL.

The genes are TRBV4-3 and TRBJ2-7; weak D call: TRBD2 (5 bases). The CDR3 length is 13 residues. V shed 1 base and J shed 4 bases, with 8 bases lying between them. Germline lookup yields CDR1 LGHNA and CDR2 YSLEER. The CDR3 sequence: CASSQGSGYEQYF. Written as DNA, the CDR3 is TGCGCCAGCAGCCAAGGGTCGGGGTACGAGCAGTACTTC.

The CDR3 loop reads CASSLQGRETQYF. In DNA, the CDR3 is TGTGCCAGCAGCTTACAGGGCAGAGAGACCCAGTACTTC. The rearrangement joins TRBV5-6 to TRBJ2-5; a possible D gene is TRBD1 (6 bases). The CDR3 runs to 13 residues. Germline V gene data show CDR1 as SGHDT and CDR2 as YYEEEE. V lost 2 bases, J lost 4 bases, and 9 bases lay in between.

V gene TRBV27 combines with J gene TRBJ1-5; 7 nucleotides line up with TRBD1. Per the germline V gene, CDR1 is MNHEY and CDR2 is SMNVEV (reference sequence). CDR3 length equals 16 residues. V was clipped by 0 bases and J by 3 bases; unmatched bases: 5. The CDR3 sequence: CASSLSMTGYNQPQHF. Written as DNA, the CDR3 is TGTGCCAGCAGTTTATCGATGACAGGGTACAATCAGCCCCAGCATTTT.

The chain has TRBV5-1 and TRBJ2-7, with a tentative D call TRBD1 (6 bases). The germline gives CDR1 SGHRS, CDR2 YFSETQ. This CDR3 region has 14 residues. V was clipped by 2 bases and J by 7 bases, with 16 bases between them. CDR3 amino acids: CASSFGRGMREQYF. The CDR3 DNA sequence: TGCGCCAGCAGCTTTGGCAGGGGAATGCGTGAGCAGTACTTC.

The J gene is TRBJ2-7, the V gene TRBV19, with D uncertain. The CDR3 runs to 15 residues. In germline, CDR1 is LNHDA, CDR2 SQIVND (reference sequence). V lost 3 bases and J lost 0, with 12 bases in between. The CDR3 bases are TGTGCCAGTAGTATTATAGCAGAAGGCTCCTACGAGCAGTACTTC. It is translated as CASSIIAEGSYEQYF.

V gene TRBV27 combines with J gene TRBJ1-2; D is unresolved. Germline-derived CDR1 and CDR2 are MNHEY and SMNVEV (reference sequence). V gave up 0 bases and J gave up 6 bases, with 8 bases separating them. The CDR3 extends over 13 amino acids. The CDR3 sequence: CASSLSSGNGYTF. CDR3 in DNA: TGTGCCAGCAGTTTATCTTCCGGGAATGGCTACACCTTC.

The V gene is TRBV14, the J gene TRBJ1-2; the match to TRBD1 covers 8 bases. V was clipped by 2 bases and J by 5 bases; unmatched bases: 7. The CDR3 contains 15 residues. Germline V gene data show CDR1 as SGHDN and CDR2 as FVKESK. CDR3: CASSQSTGVRYGYTF. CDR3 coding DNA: TGTGCCAGCAGCCAATCGACAGGGGTCCGGTATGGCTACACCTTC.

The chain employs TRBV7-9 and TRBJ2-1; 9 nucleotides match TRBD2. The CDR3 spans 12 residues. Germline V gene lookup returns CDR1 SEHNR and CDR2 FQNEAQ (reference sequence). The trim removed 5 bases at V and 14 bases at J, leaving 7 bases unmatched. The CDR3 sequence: CASSPGLAGKFF. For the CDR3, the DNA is TGTGCCAGCAGCCCTGGCCTAGCGGGAAAGTTCTTC.

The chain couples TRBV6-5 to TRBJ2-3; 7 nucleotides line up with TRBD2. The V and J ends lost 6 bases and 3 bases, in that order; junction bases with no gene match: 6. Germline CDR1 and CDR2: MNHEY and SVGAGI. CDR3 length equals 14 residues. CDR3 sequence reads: CASRSGMATDTQYF. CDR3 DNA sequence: TGTGCCAGCAGGAGCGGGATGGCTACAGATACGCAGTATTTT.

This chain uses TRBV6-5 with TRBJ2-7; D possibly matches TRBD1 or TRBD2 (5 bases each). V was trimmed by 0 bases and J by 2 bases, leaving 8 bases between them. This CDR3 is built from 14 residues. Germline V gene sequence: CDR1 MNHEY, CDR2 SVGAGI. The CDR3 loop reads CASSYSRGAYEQYF. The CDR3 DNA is TGTGCCAGCAGTTACTCGAGAGGGGCCTACGAGCAGTACTTC.

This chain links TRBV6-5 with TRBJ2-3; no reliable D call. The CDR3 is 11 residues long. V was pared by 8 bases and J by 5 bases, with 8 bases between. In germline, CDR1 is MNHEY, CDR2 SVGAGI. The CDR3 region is CASGTGDTQYF. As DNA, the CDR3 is TGTGCCAGCGGTACGGGAGATACGCAGTATTTT.

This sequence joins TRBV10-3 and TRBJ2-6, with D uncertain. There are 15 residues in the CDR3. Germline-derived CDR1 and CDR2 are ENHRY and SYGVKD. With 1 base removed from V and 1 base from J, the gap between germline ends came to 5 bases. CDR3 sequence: CAISELWSGANVLTF. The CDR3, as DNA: TGTGCCATCAGTGAGTTATGGTCTGGGGCCAACGTCCTGACTTTC.